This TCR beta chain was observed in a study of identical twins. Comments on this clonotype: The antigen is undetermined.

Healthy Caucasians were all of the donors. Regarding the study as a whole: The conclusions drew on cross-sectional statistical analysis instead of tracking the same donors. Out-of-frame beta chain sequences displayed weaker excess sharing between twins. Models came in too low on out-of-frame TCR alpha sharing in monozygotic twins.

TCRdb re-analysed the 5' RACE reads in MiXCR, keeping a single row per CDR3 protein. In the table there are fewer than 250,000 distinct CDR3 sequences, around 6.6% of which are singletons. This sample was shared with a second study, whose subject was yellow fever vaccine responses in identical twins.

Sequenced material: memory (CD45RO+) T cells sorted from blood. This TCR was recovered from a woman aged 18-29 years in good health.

The CDR3 DNA is TGTGCCAGCAGCCCGACGACGGGCAGTTTGGAGACCCAGTACTTC. Residues: CASSPTTGSLETQYF. The chain is built from TRBV11-2 and TRBJ2-5; D is unresolved. The CDR3 is 15 amino acids. CDR1 and CDR2 (germline): SGHAT, FQNNGV. V was clipped by 5 bases and J by 5 bases, with 18 bases between them.